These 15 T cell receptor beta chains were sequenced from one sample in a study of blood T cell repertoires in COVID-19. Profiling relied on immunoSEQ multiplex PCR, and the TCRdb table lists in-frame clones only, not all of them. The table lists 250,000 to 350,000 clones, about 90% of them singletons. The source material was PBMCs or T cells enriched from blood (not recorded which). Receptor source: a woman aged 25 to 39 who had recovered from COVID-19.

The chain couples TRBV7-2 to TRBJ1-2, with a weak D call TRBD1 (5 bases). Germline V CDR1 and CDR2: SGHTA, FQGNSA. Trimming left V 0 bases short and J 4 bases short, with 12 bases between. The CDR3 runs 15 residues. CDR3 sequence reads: CASSLAPGIGYGYTF. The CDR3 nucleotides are TGTGCCAGCAGCTTAGCCCCAGGGATAGGCTATGGCTACACCTTC. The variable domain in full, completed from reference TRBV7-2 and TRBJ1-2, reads GAGVSQSPSNKVTEKGKDVELRCDPISGHTALYWYRQSLGQGLEFLIYFQGNSAPDKSGLPSDRFSAERTGGSVSTLTIQRTQQEDSAVYLCASSLAPGIGYGYTFGSGTRLTVV.

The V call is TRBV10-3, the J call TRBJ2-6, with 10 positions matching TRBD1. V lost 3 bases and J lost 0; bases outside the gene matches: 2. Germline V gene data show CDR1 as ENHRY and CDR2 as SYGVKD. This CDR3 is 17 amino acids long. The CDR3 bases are TGTGCCATCAGTGACCGGGACAGGGGCTCTGGGGCCAACGTCCTGACTTTC. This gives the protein CAISDRDRGSGANVLTF.

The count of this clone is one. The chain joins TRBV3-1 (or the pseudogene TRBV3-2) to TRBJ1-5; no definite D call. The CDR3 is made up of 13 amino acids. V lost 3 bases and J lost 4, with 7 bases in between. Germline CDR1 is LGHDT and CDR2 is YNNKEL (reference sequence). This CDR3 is CASSQVANQPQHF. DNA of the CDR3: TGTGCCAGCAGCCAGGTGGCAAATCAGCCCCAGCATTTT.

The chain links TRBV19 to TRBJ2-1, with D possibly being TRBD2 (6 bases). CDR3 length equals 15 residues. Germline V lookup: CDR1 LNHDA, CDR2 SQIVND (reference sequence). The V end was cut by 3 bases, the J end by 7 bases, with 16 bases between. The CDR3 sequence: CASSILGGVGNEQFF. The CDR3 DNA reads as TGTGCCAGTAGTATTTTGGGCGGGGTGGGAAATGAGCAGTTCTTC.

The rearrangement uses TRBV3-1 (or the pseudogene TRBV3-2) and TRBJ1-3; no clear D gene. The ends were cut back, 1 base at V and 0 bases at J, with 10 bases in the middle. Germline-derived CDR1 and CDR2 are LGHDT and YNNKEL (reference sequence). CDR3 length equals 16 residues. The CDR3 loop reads CASSQVRHNSGNTIYF. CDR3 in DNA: TGTGCCAGCAGCCAAGTGCGGCACAACTCTGGAAACACCATATATTTT.

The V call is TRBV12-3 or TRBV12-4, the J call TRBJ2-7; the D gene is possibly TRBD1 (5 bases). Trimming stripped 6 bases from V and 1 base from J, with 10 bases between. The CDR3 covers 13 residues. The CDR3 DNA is TGTGCCAGCAGGAGTACAGGTTCCTACGAGCAGTACTTC. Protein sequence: CASRSTGSYEQYF.

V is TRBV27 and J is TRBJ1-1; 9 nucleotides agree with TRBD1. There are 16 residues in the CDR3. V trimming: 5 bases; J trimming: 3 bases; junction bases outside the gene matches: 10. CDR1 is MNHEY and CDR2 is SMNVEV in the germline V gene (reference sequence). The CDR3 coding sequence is TGTGCCAGCAGTAAACCGACAGGGGGTGGTTACACTGAAGCTTTCTTT. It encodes CASSKPTGGGYTEAFF.

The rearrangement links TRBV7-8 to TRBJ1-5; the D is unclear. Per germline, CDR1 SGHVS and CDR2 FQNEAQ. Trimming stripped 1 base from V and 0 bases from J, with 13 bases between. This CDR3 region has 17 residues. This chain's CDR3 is CASSLGGIGYSNQPQHF. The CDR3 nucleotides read TGTGCCAGCAGCTTAGGAGGGATCGGGTATAGCAATCAGCCCCAGCATTTT.

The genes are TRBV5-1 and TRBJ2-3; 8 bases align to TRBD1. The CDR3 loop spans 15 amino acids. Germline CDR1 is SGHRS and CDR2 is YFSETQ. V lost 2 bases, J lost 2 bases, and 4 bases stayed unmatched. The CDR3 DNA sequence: TGCGCCAGCAGCTTTTGGACAGGGCCCACAGATACGCAGTATTTT. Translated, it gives CASSFWTGPTDTQYF.

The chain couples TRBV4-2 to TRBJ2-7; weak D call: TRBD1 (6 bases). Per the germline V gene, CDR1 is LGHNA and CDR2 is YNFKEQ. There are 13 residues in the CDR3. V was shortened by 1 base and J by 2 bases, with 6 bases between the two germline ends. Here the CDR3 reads CASSQGDTYEQYF. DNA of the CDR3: TGTGCCAGCAGCCAAGGGGACACCTACGAGCAGTACTTC.

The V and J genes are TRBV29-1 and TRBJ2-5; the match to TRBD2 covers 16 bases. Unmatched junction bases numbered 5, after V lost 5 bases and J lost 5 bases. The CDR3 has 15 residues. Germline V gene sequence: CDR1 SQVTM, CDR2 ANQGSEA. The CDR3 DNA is TGCAGCGTTATGGGACTAGCGGGGGGGTCGGAGACCCAGTACTTC. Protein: CSVMGLAGGSETQYF.

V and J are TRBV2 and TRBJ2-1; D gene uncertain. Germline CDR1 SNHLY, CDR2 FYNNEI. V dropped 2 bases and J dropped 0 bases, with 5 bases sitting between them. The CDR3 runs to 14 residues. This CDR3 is CASSESRSYNEQFF. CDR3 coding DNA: TGTGCCAGCAGTGAAAGCCGCTCCTACAATGAGCAGTTCTTC.

The CDR3 region is CASSLVGTGGRNEQFF. The CDR3 coding sequence is TGTGCCAGCAGCTTAGTTGGGACAGGGGGTCGGAATGAGCAGTTCTTC. The chain combines TRBV7-6 with TRBJ2-1, with 11 bases matching TRBD1. CDR3 length: 16 residues. V dropped 1 base and J dropped 7; count of bases not matched to a gene: 6. Per the germline V gene, CDR1 is SGHVS and CDR2 is FNYEAQ.

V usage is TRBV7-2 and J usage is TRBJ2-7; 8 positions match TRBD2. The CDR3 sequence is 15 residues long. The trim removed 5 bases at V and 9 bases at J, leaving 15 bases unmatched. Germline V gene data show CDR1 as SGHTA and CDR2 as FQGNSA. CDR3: CASSPLLAVAGRQYF. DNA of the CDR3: TGTGCCAGCAGCCCCTTACTAGCGGTCGCGGGCCGGCAGTACTTC.

CDR3 in amino acids: CASSQERASSSYTF. CDR3 DNA: TGTGCCAGCAGCCAAGAGAGGGCCAGTAGTAGCTACACCTTC. The rearrangement links TRBV14 to TRBJ1-2; the D is unclear. Trimming shortened V by 0 bases and J by 9 bases, and 14 bases separated the two germline ends. This CDR3 has 14 amino acids. Germline lookup yields CDR1 SGHDN and CDR2 FVKESK.